This T cell receptor (beta chain) was sequenced in a study of CD8 T cells in Susac syndrome. A quantity of roughly 0.5 to 1 ug RNA underwent reverse transcription using random hexamers. Via MiXCR, TCRdb re-called the immunoSEQ multiplex PCR reads, giving one row per CDR3 protein. Seen here are 160,000 or so distinct CDR3 sequences, roughly 94% observed once, and the top ten hold around 0.079%. CDR1 is MGHDK, CDR2 SYGVNS, per germline. CDR3 length: 15 residues. Deletions cut 7 bases from V and 4 bases from J, with 19 bases between. The rearrangement links TRBV25-1 to TRBJ1-2; D unresolved. The source material was CD4+ T cells from PBMCs. The sequence was obtained from a human donor in good health. CDR3 region: CASIFTLTDLYGYTF. DNA for the CDR3: TGTGCCAGCATTTTCACCCTAACAGACCTCTATGGCTACACCTTC.